The rows below give T cell receptor beta chains drawn from one sample of a study of shared clonotypes between healthy human individuals. Here immunoSEQ multiplex PCR was the method, and the copy in TCRdb shows in-frame clones only, minus some. The table lists around 550,000 clones, 85% to 95% of them singletons, with approximately 0.11% in the top ten. The sequenced sample consisted of naive CD8+ T cells sorted from blood. The source is a woman aged 30 to 39 in good health. Both conserved end residues are part of each CDR3. The D gene is left open where the match is weak. Size is stated for part of the rows, as once, few or many counts, or as a class when the clone is expanded.

CDR3 DNA	CDR3 protein	clone size	V gene	J gene	CDR3 length	D gene
TGTGCCAGCAGTGATCCCCCGGGCCCCCTCCACTTT	CASSDPPGPLHF	NA	TRBV6-4	TRBJ1-6	12	NA
TGTGCCAGCAGTGACGGTGTCGTCGGGCCCAACAGGGGGCACGATTTC	CASSDGVVGPNRGHDF	NA	TRBV6-1	TRBJ1-2	16	TRBD1
TGTGCCAGCAGCTTAGCCCAGGACGGTACTGTTCCGGCTTTCTTT	CASSLAQDGTVPAFF	NA	TRBV7-8	TRBJ1-1	15	NA
TGTGCCAGCAGCTCGTATCTCGGGACAGAGAAGATCTACGAGCAGTACTTC	CASSSYLGTEKIYEQYF	NA	TRBV11-2	TRBJ2-7	17	TRBD1
TGTGCCAGCAGCTTAGGGCCAGGCTCGTACTATGGCTACACCTTC	CASSLGPGSYYGYTF	NA	TRBV7-2	TRBJ1-2	15	NA
TGTGCCAGCAGTTTATCCGCGGGAAAACCTAATGAAAAACTGTTTTTT	CASSLSAGKPNEKLFF	NA	TRBV27	TRBJ1-4	16	NA
TGTGCCAGCAGGGTTCTTGGACACGAGCAGTACTTC	CASRVLGHEQYF	NA	TRBV6-5	TRBJ2-7	12	NA
TGCGCCAGCAGCCAAACGGGGGGGCGGCCCCAGCATTTT	CASSQTGGRPQHF	few	TRBV4-1	TRBJ1-5	13	NA
TGCAGCGCTGATCCTAAATCGAACTATGGCTACACCTTC	CSADPKSNYGYTF	NA	TRBV29-1	TRBJ1-2	13	NA
TGCGCCAGCAGCCATAGCGGGACCCTGGGTGAGCAGTTCTTC	CASSHSGTLGEQFF	NA	TRBV4-1	TRBJ2-1	14	TRBD2
TGTGCCAGCAGTTTTTTCAGCGGGGGCTCCTACGAGCAGTACTTC	CASSFFSGGSYEQYF	NA	TRBV27	TRBJ2-7	15	TRBD2
TGTGCCAGCAGCTTCCTCCGGGGGAGCACAGATACGCAGTATTTT	CASSFLRGSTDTQYF	NA	TRBV7-3	TRBJ2-3	15	NA
TGTGCCAGCAGTCGTGTCCTAGCGGGCCGGGGTGGCGGGGAGCTGTTTTTT	CASSRVLAGRGGGELFF	NA	TRBV5-4	TRBJ2-2	17	TRBD2
TGCAGCGTTGAAGATCGGCAGGTCATGTGGACTGAAGCTTTCTTT	CSVEDRQVMWTEAFF	NA	TRBV29-1	TRBJ1-1	15	NA
TGTGCCAGCAGTCCCGGGACAGGAATTAACTATGGCTACACCTTC	CASSPGTGINYGYTF	NA	TRBV27	TRBJ1-2	15	TRBD1
TGTGCCAGCAGCGTGGGACAGGGACTCCTCGAGCAGTACTTC	CASSVGQGLLEQYF	NA	TRBV5-8	TRBJ2-7	14	TRBD1
TGTGCCAGCAGTTCCACGACAGGGGGGACAGCGATCCCCTACGAGCAGTACTTC	CASSSTTGGTAIPYEQYF	NA	TRBV28	TRBJ2-7	18	TRBD1
TGTGCCAGCAGCGCACAGGGGGCCCTTCTAACCTACGAGCAGTACTTC	CASSAQGALLTYEQYF	NA	TRBV13	TRBJ2-7	16	TRBD1
TGTGCCACCAGCAGAGAGCTACCAGGGACTCTACCCGACAATGAGCAGTTCTTC	CATSRELPGTLPDNEQFF	NA	TRBV15	TRBJ2-1	18	NA
TGTGCCAGCAGCCCTCCAACCGGGGAGCTGTTTTTT	CASSPPTGELFF	NA	TRBV13	TRBJ2-2	12	NA
TGCGCCAGCAGAGGAGAGGCTGGCGGGAGGGCTGTAGATACGCAGTATTTT	CASRGEAGGRAVDTQYF	NA	TRBV10-1	TRBJ2-3	17	TRBD2
TGTGCCAGTGTCCGGGACAGGGAAGACTACGAGCAGTACTTC	CASVRDREDYEQYF	NA	TRBV6-1	TRBJ2-7	14	TRBD1
TGTGCCATCACCGAGGCCCGGGACAGGGTCACCTACGAGCAGTACTTC	CAITEARDRVTYEQYF	NA	TRBV10-3	TRBJ2-7	16	TRBD1
TGTGCCAGCAGGCAAGACTTGGGGTATGGCTACACCTTC	CASRQDLGYGYTF	NA	TRBV5-4	TRBJ1-2	13	NA
TGTGCCAGCAGTATCGGGACAGGGGGTAGCACTGAAGCTTTCTTT	CASSIGTGGSTEAFF	NA	TRBV27	TRBJ1-1	15	TRBD1
TGTGCCAGCAGTTTTCCGGGAAGTGGAAACACCATATATTTT	CASSFPGSGNTIYF	NA	TRBV28	TRBJ1-3	14	NA
TGTGCCAGCAGAACGGGTGGCGGGATAAGTTACGAGCAGTACTTC	CASRTGGGISYEQYF	NA	TRBV6-5	TRBJ2-7	15	NA
TGTGCCAGCAGCGACGGGCGGGGCTACGAGCAGTACTTC	CASSDGRGYEQYF	NA	TRBV9	TRBJ2-7	13	NA
TGTGCCAGCAGCTTAGATGTCTCGTACGAGCAGTACTTC	CASSLDVSYEQYF	NA	TRBV11-2	TRBJ2-7	13	NA
TGTGCCAGCAACAAAATGTCGGTCCAAGAGACCCAGTACTTC	CASNKMSVQETQYF	once	TRBV28	TRBJ2-5	14	NA
TGTGCCAGCCGAGAGCAGGGGGCGACCACTGAAGCTTTCTTT	CASREQGATTEAFF	NA	TRBV25-1	TRBJ1-1	14	TRBD1
TGTGCCAGCAGGGAGGTAGCGGGATCCTACGAGCAGTACTTC	CASREVAGSYEQYF	NA	TRBV6-1	TRBJ2-7	14	TRBD2
TGCGCCAGCAGCCAACTAACAGGGACTAGCGGGAGAGGTGAGCAGTACTTC	CASSQLTGTSGRGEQYF	NA	TRBV4-1	TRBJ2-7	17	TRBD2
TGTGCCAGTAGTACCCCGTACACCAGCCTATCCTACGAGCAGTACTTC	CASSTPYTSLSYEQYF	once	TRBV19	TRBJ2-7	16	NA
TGTGCCAGCAGTCCCCCGGCGGGGTCCTCCTACGAGCAGTACTTC	CASSPPAGSSYEQYF	NA	TRBV6-1	TRBJ2-7	15	NA
TGTGCCAGCAGTTTACTGGGGCAGCCCCAGCATTTT	CASSLLGQPQHF	NA	TRBV27	TRBJ1-5	12	NA
TGTGCCAGCAGCCCTGGCCCTTTGGGGGAGCAGTACTTC	CASSPGPLGEQYF	NA	TRBV7-3	TRBJ2-7	13	NA
TGTGCCAGCAGCCGACTAGCGGGAGGACTATTAAGCGAGCAGTACTTC	CASSRLAGGLLSEQYF	NA	TRBV7-8	TRBJ2-7	16	TRBD2
TGTGCCAGCTCACTGAACTGGGGACCTGGAAACACCATATATTTT	CASSLNWGPGNTIYF	NA	TRBV28	TRBJ1-3	15	NA
TGTGCCAGCAGTGAAGTTCCCCGACAGGGCAGCTCCTACGAGCAGTACTTC	CASSEVPRQGSSYEQYF	NA	TRBV6-1	TRBJ2-7	17	TRBD1
TGTGCCATCTACCCCGGGGGAGGGGTCGTCTATGGCTACACCTTC	CAIYPGGGVVYGYTF	NA	TRBV10-3	TRBJ1-2	15	NA
TGTGCCAGCAGTTTAGGATCGTTCTACGAGCAGTACTTC	CASSLGSFYEQYF	NA	TRBV27	TRBJ2-7	13	NA
TGTGCCAGCAGCTCCTACAACGATGCGCAGTTCTTC	CASSSYNDAQFF	NA	TRBV7-9	TRBJ2-1	12	NA
TGTGCCAGCAGCTTAAATTTCGGACTAGCCTACAATGAGCAGTTCTTC	CASSLNFGLAYNEQFF	NA	TRBV7-2	TRBJ2-1	16	TRBD2
TGTGCCACCAGCAGAGTCGGGACAGGGCTATATGGCTACACCTTC	CATSRVGTGLYGYTF	NA	TRBV15	TRBJ1-2	15	TRBD1
TGTGCCAGCAGCTTGGTAGCGGGGTTGGGGACCTACAATGAGCAGTTCTTC	CASSLVAGLGTYNEQFF	NA	TRBV5-6	TRBJ2-1	17	TRBD2
TGTGCCAGCAGGTACGGGAGCACAGATACGCAGTATTTT	CASRYGSTDTQYF	NA	TRBV6-5	TRBJ2-3	13	NA